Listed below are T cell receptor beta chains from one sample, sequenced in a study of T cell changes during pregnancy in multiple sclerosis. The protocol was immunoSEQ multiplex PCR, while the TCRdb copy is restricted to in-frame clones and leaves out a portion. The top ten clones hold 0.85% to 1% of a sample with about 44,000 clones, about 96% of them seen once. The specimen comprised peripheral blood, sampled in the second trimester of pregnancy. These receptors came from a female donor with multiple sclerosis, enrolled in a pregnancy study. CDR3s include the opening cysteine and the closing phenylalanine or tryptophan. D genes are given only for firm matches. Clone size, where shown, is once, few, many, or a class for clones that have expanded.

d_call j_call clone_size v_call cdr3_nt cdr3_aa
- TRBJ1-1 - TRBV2 TGTGCCAGCCTGTTTTATGGCCGGGGCACTGAAGCTTTCTTT CASLFYGRGTEAFF
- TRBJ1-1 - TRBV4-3 TGCGCCAGCAGCCCCACAGGGAGCTTGAACACTGAAGCTTTCTTT CASSPTGSLNTEAFF
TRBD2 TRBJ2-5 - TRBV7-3 TGTGCCAGCAGCTTGACTAGCGGGGGGACCCAGTACTTC CASSLTSGGTQYF
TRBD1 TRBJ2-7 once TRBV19 TGTGCCAGTTCCCGAACAGGGGGCGCGTCCTACGAGCAGTACTTC CASSRTGGASYEQYF
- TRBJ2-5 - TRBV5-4 TGTGCCAGCAGCTGGGGCAGGGTTGGGCAAGAGACCCAGTACTTC CASSWGRVGQETQYF
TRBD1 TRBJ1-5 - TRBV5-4 TGTGCCAGCAGCTTAGGACCCAGGGGGGATCAGCCCCAGCATTTT CASSLGPRGDQPQHF
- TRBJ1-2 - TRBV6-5 TGTGCCAGCAGTTACTCGGGCCCTTCCTATGGCTACACCTTC CASSYSGPSYGYTF
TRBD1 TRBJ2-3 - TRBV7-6 TGTGCCAGCAGCGCCAGGACAGGGGACCCCACAGATACGCAGTATTTT CASSARTGDPTDTQYF
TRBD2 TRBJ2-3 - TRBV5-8 TGTGCCAGCAGCGTTTACCGACTAGCGGGGAAAGCAGATACGCAGTATTTT CASSVYRLAGKADTQYF
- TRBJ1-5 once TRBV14 TGTGCCAGCAGCCAGGGTCGGGGTCAGCCCCAGCATTTT CASSQGRGQPQHF
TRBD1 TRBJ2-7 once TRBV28 TGTGCCAGCACCTTATCAGGGGGCGCCTACGAGCAGTACTTC CASTLSGGAYEQYF
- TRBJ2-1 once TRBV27 TGTGCCAGCAGTTTAGGGGGGTCCTACAATGAGCAGTTCTTC CASSLGGSYNEQFF
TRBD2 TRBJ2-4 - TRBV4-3 TGCGCCAGCAGCCAATATAGCGGGGTCGGGGACATTCAGTACTTC CASSQYSGVGDIQYF
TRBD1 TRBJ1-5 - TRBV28 TGTGCCAGCAGTAGAGACAGGGCCTTCAATCAGCCCCAGCATTTT CASSRDRAFNQPQHF
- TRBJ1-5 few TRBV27 TGTGCCAGCGGGATACGGGACTCTTACAATCAGCCCCAGCATTTT CASGIRDSYNQPQHF
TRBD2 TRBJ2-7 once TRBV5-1 TGCGCCAGCAGCTTAACTAGCGGGGGTGCATGGGAGCAGTACTTC CASSLTSGGAWEQYF
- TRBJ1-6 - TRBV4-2 TGTGCCAGCAGCCACCGTTTCGGGAGTGATTCACCCCTCCACTTT CASSHRFGSDSPLHF
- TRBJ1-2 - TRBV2 TGTGCCAGCAGGCCCTGGGGAGGGGTCTATGGCTACACCTTC CASRPWGGVYGYTF
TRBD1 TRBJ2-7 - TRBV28 TGTGCCAGCAGCCCCCGACAGGGGAACTACGAGCAGTACTTC CASSPRQGNYEQYF
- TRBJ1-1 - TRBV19 TGTGCCAGTAGTACGGTCATGAACACTGAAGCTTTCTTT CASSTVMNTEAFF
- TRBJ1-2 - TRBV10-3 TGTGCCATCAGTGAGATCCTTAACTATGGCTACACCTTC CAISEILNYGYTF
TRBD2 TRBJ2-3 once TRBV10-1 TGCGCCAGCAGTGAGGTGGGAGGGATCGATATGGATACGCAGTATTTT CASSEVGGIDMDTQYF
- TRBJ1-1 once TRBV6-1 TGTGCCAGCAGTGGGGGGAGGACTGAAGCTTTCTTT CASSGGRTEAFF
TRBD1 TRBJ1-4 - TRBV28 TGTGCCAGCAGTTCCGCGGGACAGAGTAATGAAAAACTGTTTTTT CASSSAGQSNEKLFF
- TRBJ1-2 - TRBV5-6 TGTGCCAGCACCCGGGGGGGGGAAGGCTACACCTTC CASTRGGEGYTF
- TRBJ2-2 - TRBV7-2 TGTGCCAGCACCCCCAGGGGGAAACGGGGGACCGGGGAGCTGTTTTTT CASTPRGKRGTGELFF
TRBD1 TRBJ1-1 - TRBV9 TGTGCCAGCAGCCTAACGGGACAGGGTGAAGCTTTCTTT CASSLTGQGEAFF
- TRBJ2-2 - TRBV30 TGTGCCTGGAGCAAGCGGGACATCGGGGAGCTGTTTTTT CAWSKRDIGELFF
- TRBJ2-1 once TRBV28 TGTGCCAGCATTACCGGGACTTACTCCTACAATGAGCAGTTCTTC CASITGTYSYNEQFF
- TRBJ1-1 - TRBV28 TGTGCCAGCACCAGTTTTCCTGAAGCTTTCTTT CASTSFPEAFF
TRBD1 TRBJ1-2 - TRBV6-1 TGTGCCAGCACGGAGGACAGGTTATATGGCTACACCTTC CASTEDRLYGYTF
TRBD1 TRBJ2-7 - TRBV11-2 TGTGCCAGCAGCTCCCGAGGGGGCAGGGGGCTTGTCAACGAGCAGTACTTC CASSSRGGRGLVNEQYF
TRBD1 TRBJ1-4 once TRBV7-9 TGTGCCACCTTAACCGGGACAGCTACTAATGAAAAACTGTTTTTT CATLTGTATNEKLFF